The 21 T cell receptor beta chains below come from one sample, sequenced in a study of blood T cell repertoires in COVID-19. TCRdb's table, derived via immunoSEQ multiplex PCR, lists solely in-frame clones and lacks some. The sample consists of some 89,000 clones, 81% of them appearing once. The sample comprised peripheral blood. The receptor source for this set is a man aged 60-69 years with acute or convalescent COVID-19.

The chain uses TRBV6-2 or TRBV6-3 and TRBJ2-5; 12 nucleotides line up with TRBD1. V was clipped by 2 bases and J by 1 base; unmatched bases: 8. The CDR3 covers 18 residues. CDR1 and CDR2 from the germline V gene are MNHEY and SVGEGT. As DNA, the CDR3 is TGTGCCAGCAGTTACGTCCCGGGACAGGGGGCACCCCAAGAGACCCAGTACTTC. Protein product: CASSYVPGQGAPQETQYF.

V is TRBV6-5 and J is TRBJ2-5, with 8 bases matching TRBD1. Trimming at V came to 6 bases and at J to 0 bases, leaving 3 bases not matched to a gene. Germline values: CDR1 MNHEY, CDR2 SVGAGI. The CDR3 runs to 14 residues. The CDR3 DNA sequence: TGTGCCAGCAGCCCAGGGGGCTACCAAGAGACCCAGTACTTC. It codes for CASSPGGYQETQYF.

V usage is TRBV5-4 and J usage is TRBJ2-5; D gene ambiguous. V lost 0 bases and J lost 0, with 6 bases in between. The CDR3 has 14 amino acids. CDR1 SGHNT and CDR2 YYREEE come from the germline V gene (reference sequence). CDR3 nucleotide sequence: TGTGCCAGCAGCTTGGTTGCGTACCAAGAGACCCAGTACTTC. Encoded protein: CASSLVAYQETQYF.

The CDR3 DNA sequence: TGTGCCAGCAGGGGAGACAGGGGAAACACCGGGGAGCTGTTTTTT. Translating gives CASRGDRGNTGELFF. The V gene is TRBV6-5, the J gene TRBJ2-2; 8 nucleotides match TRBD1. The CDR3 has 15 residues. Germline V gene sequence: CDR1 MNHEY, CDR2 SVGAGI. Germline trimming cut 6 bases from V and 2 bases from J; bases unmatched to any gene: 5.

This clone was observed a single time. The V call is TRBV11-1, the J call TRBJ2-3; the match to TRBD2 covers 9 bases. Germline CDR1 is SGHAT and CDR2 is FQDESV (reference sequence). The trim removed 3 bases at V and 4 bases at J, leaving 8 bases unmatched. The CDR3 sequence is 16 residues long. The CDR3 region is CASSFLSGSLADTQYF. The DNA of the CDR3 is TGTGCCAGCAGCTTCCTTAGCGGGAGTTTGGCAGATACGCAGTATTTT.

This rearrangement joins TRBV9 to TRBJ2-2, with TRBD1 matching 8 bases. Unmatched junction bases numbered 10, after V lost 3 bases and J lost 3 bases. CDR1 is SGDLS, CDR2 YYNGEE, per germline. CDR3 length: 17 amino acids. The CDR3 spells CASSAHDRGGDTGELFF. CDR3 in DNA: TGTGCCAGCAGCGCCCACGACAGGGGAGGCGACACCGGGGAGCTGTTTTTT.

The chain employs TRBV7-8 and TRBJ2-5; 12 bases line up with TRBD2. Trimming removed 4 bases from V and 4 bases from J; junction bases left unmatched: 10. The germline gives CDR1 SGHVS, CDR2 FQNEAQ. The CDR3 covers 17 residues. CDR3 bases: TGTGCCAGCAGCTCCCGAGGACTAGCGGGGTTGGGAGAGACCCAGTACTTC. It encodes CASSSRGLAGLGETQYF.

This chain joins TRBV18 and TRBJ2-7, with a weak D call TRBD1 (6 bases). The germline CDR1 and CDR2 sequences are KGHSH and LQKENI. The CDR3 runs to 14 residues. V was trimmed by 8 bases and J by 5 bases, leaving 19 bases between them. The chain's CDR3 is CASAKQGYRDEQYF. The CDR3 coding sequence is TGTGCCAGCGCTAAACAGGGCTACAGGGACGAGCAGTACTTC.

V usage is TRBV11-2 and J usage is TRBJ2-1; TRBD2 matches 10 bases. The V gene's germline CDR1 is SGHAT and CDR2 FQNNGV. Trimming cost V 2 bases and J 8 bases; bases outside gene matches: 9. The CDR3 covers 16 residues. The CDR3 loop reads CASSLKFTSGVDEQFF. CDR3 in DNA: TGTGCCAGCAGCTTAAAGTTTACTAGCGGGGTCGATGAGCAGTTCTTC.

The chain employs TRBV7-2 and TRBJ2-2; no clear D. The CDR3 covers 19 residues. Germline CDR1 is SGHTA and CDR2 is FQGNSA. The V end was cut by 1 base, the J end by 0 bases, with 18 bases between. The CDR3 region has the DNA TGTGCCAGCAGCTTAGTTTCAATTTTGAGACATCCGAACACCGGGGAGCTGTTTTTT. The encoded protein is CASSLVSILRHPNTGELFF.

This rearrangement joins TRBV11-2 to TRBJ2-3; 7 bases line up with TRBD1. V trimming: 2 bases; J trimming: 0 bases; junction bases outside the gene matches: 2. CDR1 is SGHAT and CDR2 is FQNNGV in the germline V gene. This CDR3 comprises 15 residues. CDR3 loop: CASSLRGQSTDTQYF. The CDR3 coding sequence is TGTGCCAGCAGCTTACGGGGACAGAGCACAGATACGCAGTATTTT.

This clone was picked up a small number of times. The chain recombines TRBV19 with TRBJ2-1, with D possibly TRBD2 on 5 matching bases. The CDR3 extends over 15 amino acids. Trimming stripped 3 bases from V and 5 bases from J, with 14 bases between. Germline V gene lookup returns CDR1 LNHDA and CDR2 SQIVND (reference sequence). For the CDR3, the DNA is TGTGCCAGTAGTATCGCGGGCCCATCCCACAATGAGCAGTTCTTC. It translates to CASSIAGPSHNEQFF.

CDR3 DNA: TGTGCCTGGAGTGTACTTGGGAGAACAGATACGCAGTATTTT. It specifies CAWSVLGRTDTQYF. The V and J genes are TRBV30 and TRBJ2-3, with D possibly TRBD2 on 5 matching bases. The CDR3 extends over 14 amino acids. Per the germline V gene, CDR1 is GTSNPN and CDR2 is SVGIG (reference sequence). Trimming left V 0 bases short and J 3 bases short, with 10 bases between.

The chain employs TRBV7-9 and TRBJ2-1, with 13 bases lining up with TRBD2. The CDR3 is made up of 17 amino acids. Germline trimming cut 7 bases from V and 6 bases from J; bases unmatched to any gene: 12. Germline V gene sequence: CDR1 SEHNR, CDR2 FQNEAQ (reference sequence). The CDR3 here is CASIPGGGLAGFNEQFF. For the CDR3, the DNA is TGTGCCAGCATCCCCGGTGGGGGACTAGCGGGATTCAATGAGCAGTTCTTC.

This chain links TRBV2 with TRBJ1-2; D call uncertain. CDR1 and CDR2 from the germline V gene are SNHLY and FYNNEI. CDR3 size: 15 residues. The V end was cut by 5 bases, the J end by 3 bases, with 16 bases between. The CDR3 protein is CASSRQGINDYGYTF. In DNA form, the CDR3 reads TGTGCCAGCAGTAGACAAGGTATTAATGACTATGGCTACACCTTC. The variable domain in full, with the rest retrieved from reference TRBV2 and TRBJ1-2, is EPEVTQTPSHQVTQMGQEVILRCVPISNHLYFYWYRQILGQKVEFLVSFYNNEISEKSEIFDDQFSVERPDGSNFTLKIRSTKLEDSAMYFCASSRQGINDYGYTFGSGTRLTVV.

The CDR3 here is CATQRTGNSPLHF. CDR3 bases: TGTGCCACACAACGAACGGGGAATTCACCCCTCCACTTT. This chain connects TRBV11-2 to TRBJ1-6, with D uncertain. Germline V lookup: CDR1 SGHAT, CDR2 FQNNGV. V was trimmed by 10 bases and J by 7 bases, leaving 14 bases between them. This CDR3 spans 13 amino acids.

This clone was recorded once. This rearrangement joins TRBV15 to TRBJ2-7, with 10 bases identical to TRBD2. The CDR3 is made up of 15 amino acids. After removal of 1 base from V and 3 bases from J, the junction contained 3 bases not matched to a gene. Looked up from germline, CDR1 is LNHNV and CDR2 is YYDKDF (reference sequence). DNA for the CDR3: TGTGCCACCAGCAGAGGAAGGACTAGCGGCTACGAGCAGTACTTC. It translates to CATSRGRTSGYEQYF.

This clone turned up a few times. The genes are TRBV4-1 and TRBJ1-5; 9 nucleotides align to TRBD1. Trimming removed 5 bases from V and 3 bases from J; junction bases left unmatched: 8. The CDR3 consists of 16 residues. Looked up from germline, CDR1 is MGHRA and CDR2 is YSYEKL. CDR3 sequence: CASSSSTGGYNQPQHF. CDR3 bases: TGCGCCAGCAGCTCCTCCACAGGGGGCTACAATCAGCCCCAGCATTTT.

The V call is TRBV11-2, the J call TRBJ1-2; D might be TRBD1 (6 bases). V was pared by 6 bases and J by 2 bases, with 13 bases between. The CDR3 covers 14 residues. From germline, CDR1 is SGHAT and CDR2 FQNNGV. The CDR3 nucleotides are TGTGCCAGCAGACAACTAGGGGGAAACTATGGCTACACCTTC. Translated: CASRQLGGNYGYTF.

This chain uses TRBV11-2 with TRBJ2-3; tentatively, D is TRBD2 (5 bases). This CDR3 has 13 amino acids. Germline V lookup: CDR1 SGHAT, CDR2 FQNNGV. Between the trimmed V and J ends, which lost 0 bases and 15 bases, there was a span of 16 bases. The CDR3 is CASSLDLRLFAYF. The CDR3, as DNA: TGTGCCAGCAGCTTAGATCTGAGACTATTCGCATATTTT.

The J gene is TRBJ1-3, the V gene TRBV12-5, with 9 positions matching TRBD1. The CDR3 loop spans 18 amino acids. Germline CDR1 is LGHNT and CDR2 is FRNRAP. Trimming removed 2 bases from V and 0 bases from J; junction bases left unmatched: 8. The CDR3 here is CASGLPLTGGFSGNTIYF. The CDR3, as DNA: TGTGCTAGTGGTTTGCCCCTCACAGGGGGCTTCTCTGGAAACACCATATATTTT. Based on the CDR3 plus reference TRBV12-5 and TRBJ1-3, the full variable domain is DARVTQTPRHKVTEMGQEVTMRCQPILGHNTVFWYRQTMMQGLELLAYFRNRAPLDDSGMPKDRFSAEMPDATLATLKIQPSEPRDSAVYFCASGLPLTGGFSGNTIYFGEGSWLTVV.